This T cell receptor (beta chain) appears in the sequencing data of a study of T cell clonotyping in hematopoietic cell transplantation. Study background: Cytoreduction preceded collection of pretransplant recipient samples.

Sample time point: recipient sample about 28 days before transplant, after cytoreduction. Losses at the gene ends were 7 bases for V and 2 bases for J; bases not matched to a gene: 7. Germline CDR1 MNHNY, CDR2 SVGAGI (reference sequence). The CDR3 totals 14 residues. Data came from immunoSEQ multiplex PCR; TCRdb stores just in-frame clones and leaves some out. Seen here are about 36,000 clones, 90% to 95% observed once, and the top ten hold around 1.5%. V gene TRBV6-6 combines with J gene TRBJ1-2, with 7 bases fitting TRBD1. The receptor's source is a man aged 40-49 years with chronic myeloid leukemia. Some clones in this sample may be carry-over from other donors' samples. The sample consisted of peripheral blood mononuclear cells, taken before stem cell transplant. The CDR3 loop reads CASTLLGQNYGYTF. In DNA, the CDR3 is TGTGCCAGCACCCTCCTGGGACAGAACTATGGCTACACCTTC.